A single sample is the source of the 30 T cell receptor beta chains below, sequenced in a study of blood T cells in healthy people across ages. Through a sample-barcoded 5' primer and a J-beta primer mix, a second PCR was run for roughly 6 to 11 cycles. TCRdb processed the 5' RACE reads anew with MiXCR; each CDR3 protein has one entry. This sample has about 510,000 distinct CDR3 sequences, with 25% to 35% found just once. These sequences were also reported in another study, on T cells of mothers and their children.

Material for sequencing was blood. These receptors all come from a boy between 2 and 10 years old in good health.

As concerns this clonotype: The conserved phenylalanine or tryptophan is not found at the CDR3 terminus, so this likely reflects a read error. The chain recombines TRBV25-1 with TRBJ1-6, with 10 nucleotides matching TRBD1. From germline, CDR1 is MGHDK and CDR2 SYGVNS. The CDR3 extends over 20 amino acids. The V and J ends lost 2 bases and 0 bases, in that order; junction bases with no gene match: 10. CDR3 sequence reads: CASSEPSGTGAYSYNSPLHL. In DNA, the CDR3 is TGTGCCAGCAGTGAACCCTCCGGGACAGGGGCCTACTCCTATAATTCACCCCTCCACTTG.

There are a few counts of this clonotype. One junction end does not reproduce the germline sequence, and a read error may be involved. CDR3 residues: CASSLYAAYEQYF. The CDR3 nucleotides are TGTGCCAGCAGCTTATACGCGGCCTACGAGCAGTATTTC. V gene TRBV7-2 combines with J gene TRBJ2-7; D not certain. From germline, CDR1 is SGHTA and CDR2 FQGNSA. The CDR3 sequence is 13 residues long.

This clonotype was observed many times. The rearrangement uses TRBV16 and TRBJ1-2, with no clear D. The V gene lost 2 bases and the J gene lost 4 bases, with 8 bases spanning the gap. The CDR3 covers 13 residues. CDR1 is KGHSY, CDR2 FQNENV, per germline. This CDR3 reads CASSQEQIYGYTF. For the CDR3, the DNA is TGTGCCAGCAGCCAAGAACAGATCTATGGCTACACCTTC.

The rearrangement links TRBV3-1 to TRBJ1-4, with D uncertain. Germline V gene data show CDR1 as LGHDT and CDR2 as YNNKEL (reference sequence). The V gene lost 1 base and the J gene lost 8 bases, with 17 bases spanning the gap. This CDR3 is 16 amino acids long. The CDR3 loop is CASSQGLIGREEKLFF. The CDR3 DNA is TGTGCCAGCAGCCAAGGCCTTATAGGACGGGAGGAAAAACTGTTTTTT.

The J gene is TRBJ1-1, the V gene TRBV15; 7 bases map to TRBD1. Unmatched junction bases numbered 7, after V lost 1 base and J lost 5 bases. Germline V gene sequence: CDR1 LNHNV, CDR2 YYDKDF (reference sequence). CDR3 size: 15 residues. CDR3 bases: TGTGCCACCAGCAGAGGACAGGGAAAGCGGACTGAAGCTTTCTTT. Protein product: CATSRGQGKRTEAFF. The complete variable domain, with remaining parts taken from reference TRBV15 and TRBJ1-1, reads DAMVIQNPRYQVTQFGKPVTLSCSQTLNHNVMYWYQQKSSQAPKLLFHYYDKDFNNEADTPDNFQSRRPNTSFCFLDIRSPGLGDTAMYLCATSRGQGKRTEAFFGQGTRLTVV.

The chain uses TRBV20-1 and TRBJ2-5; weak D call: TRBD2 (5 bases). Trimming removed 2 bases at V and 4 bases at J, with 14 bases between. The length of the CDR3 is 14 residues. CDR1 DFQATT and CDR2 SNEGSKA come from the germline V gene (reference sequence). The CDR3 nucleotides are TGCAGTGCTAGATGGGGAGATAAGGGAGAGACCCAGTACTTC. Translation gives CSARWGDKGETQYF.

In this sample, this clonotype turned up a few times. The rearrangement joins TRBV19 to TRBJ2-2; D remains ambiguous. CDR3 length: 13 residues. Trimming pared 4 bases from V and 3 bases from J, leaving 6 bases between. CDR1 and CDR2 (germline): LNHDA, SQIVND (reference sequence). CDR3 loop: CASSTRYTGELFF. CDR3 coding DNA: TGTGCCAGTAGTACACGATACACCGGGGAGCTGTTTTTT. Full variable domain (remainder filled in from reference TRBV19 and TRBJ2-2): DGGITQSPKYLFRKEGQNVTLSCEQNLNHDAMYWYRQDPGQGLRLIYYSQIVNDFQKGDIAEGYSVSREKKESFPLTVTSAQKNPTAFYLCASSTRYTGELFFGEGSRLTVL.

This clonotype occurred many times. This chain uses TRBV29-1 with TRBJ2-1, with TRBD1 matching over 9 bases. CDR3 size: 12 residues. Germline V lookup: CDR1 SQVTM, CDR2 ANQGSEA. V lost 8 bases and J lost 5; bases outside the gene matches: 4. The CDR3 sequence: CSSGTGNNEQFF. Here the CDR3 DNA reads TGCAGCTCCGGGACAGGGAACAATGAGCAGTTCTTC.

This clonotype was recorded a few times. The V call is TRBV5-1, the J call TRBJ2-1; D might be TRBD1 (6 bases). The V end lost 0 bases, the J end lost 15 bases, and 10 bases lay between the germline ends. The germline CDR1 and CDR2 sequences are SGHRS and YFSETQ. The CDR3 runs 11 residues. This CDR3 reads CASSLDREPFF. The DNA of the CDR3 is TGCGCCAGCAGCTTGGACAGGGAACCGTTCTTC.

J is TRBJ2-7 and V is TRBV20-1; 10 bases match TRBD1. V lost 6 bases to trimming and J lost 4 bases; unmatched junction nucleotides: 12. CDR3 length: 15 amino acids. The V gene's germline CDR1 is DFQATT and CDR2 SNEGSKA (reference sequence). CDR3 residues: CSADTPGQGSYEQYF. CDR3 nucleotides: TGCAGTGCCGATACGCCGGGACAGGGGTCTTACGAGCAGTACTTC.

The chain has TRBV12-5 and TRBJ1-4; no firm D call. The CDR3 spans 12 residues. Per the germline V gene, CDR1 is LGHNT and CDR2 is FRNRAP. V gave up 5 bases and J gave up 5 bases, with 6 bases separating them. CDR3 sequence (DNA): TGTGCTAGTGGTCGTTTGAATGAAAAACTGTTTTTT. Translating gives CASGRLNEKLFF. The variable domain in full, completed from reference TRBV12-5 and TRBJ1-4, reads DARVTQTPRHKVTEMGQEVTMRCQPILGHNTVFWYRQTMMQGLELLAYFRNRAPLDDSGMPKDRFSAEMPDATLATLKIQPSEPRDSAVYFCASGRLNEKLFFGSGTQLSVL.

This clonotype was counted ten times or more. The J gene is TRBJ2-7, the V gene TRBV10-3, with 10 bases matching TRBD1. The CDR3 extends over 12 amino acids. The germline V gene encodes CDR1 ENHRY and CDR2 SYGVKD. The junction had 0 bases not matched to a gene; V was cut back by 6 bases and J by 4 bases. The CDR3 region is CAIRGQGYEQYF. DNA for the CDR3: TGTGCCATCAGGGGACAGGGGTACGAGCAGTACTTC.

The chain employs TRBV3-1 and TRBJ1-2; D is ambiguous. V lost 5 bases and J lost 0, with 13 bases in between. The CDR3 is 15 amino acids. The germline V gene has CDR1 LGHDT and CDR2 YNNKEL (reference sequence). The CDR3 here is CASSSSYTANYGYTF. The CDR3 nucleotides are TGTGCCAGCAGCTCCTCATATACTGCTAACTATGGCTACACCTTC.

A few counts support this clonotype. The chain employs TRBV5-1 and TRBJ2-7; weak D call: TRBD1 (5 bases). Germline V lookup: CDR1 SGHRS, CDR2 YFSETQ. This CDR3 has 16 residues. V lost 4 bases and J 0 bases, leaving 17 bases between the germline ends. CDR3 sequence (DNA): TGCGCCAGCAGCGAAAACAGGCGCCCGAGCTCCTACGAGCAGTACTTC. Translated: CASSENRRPSSYEQYF.

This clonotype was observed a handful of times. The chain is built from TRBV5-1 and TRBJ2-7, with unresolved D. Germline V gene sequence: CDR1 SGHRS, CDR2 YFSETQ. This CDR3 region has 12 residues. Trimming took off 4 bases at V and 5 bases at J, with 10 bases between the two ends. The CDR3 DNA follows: TGCGCCAGCAGCCTCAGCACCCACGAGCAGTACTTC. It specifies CASSLSTHEQYF. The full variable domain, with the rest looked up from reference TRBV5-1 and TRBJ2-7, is KAGVTQTPRYLIKTRGQQVTLSCSPISGHRSVSWYQQTPGQGLQFLFEYFSETQRNKGNFPGRFSGRQFSNSRSEMNVSTLELGDSALYLCASSLSTHEQYFGPGTRLTVT.

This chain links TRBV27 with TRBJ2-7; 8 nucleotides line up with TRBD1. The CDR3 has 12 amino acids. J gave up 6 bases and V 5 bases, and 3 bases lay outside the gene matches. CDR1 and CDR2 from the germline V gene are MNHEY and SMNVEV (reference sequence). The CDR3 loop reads CASSRTGFEQYF. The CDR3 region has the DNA TGTGCCAGCAGTAGGACAGGGTTCGAGCAGTACTTC.

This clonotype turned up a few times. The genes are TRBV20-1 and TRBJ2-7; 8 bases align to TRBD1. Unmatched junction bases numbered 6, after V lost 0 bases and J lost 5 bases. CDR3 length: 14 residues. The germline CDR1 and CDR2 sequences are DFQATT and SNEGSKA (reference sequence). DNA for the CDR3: TGCAGTGCTAGAGATGGGCAGGGGGCGGACGAGCAGTACTTC. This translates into CSARDGQGADEQYF.

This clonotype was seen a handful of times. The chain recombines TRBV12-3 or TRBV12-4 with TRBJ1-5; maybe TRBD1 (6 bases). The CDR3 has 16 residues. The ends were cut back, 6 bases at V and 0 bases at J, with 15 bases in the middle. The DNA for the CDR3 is TGTGCCAGCAGCCCGGACAGACTCTATAGCAATCAGCCCCAGCATTTT. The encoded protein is CASSPDRLYSNQPQHF.

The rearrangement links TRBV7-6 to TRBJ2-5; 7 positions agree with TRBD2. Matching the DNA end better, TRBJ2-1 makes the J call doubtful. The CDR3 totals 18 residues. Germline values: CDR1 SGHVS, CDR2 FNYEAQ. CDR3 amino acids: CASSLEARSASGLYEQFF. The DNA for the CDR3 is TGTGCCAGCAGCTTAGAGGCCCGATCCGCTAGCGGTTTGTATGAGCAGTTCTTC.

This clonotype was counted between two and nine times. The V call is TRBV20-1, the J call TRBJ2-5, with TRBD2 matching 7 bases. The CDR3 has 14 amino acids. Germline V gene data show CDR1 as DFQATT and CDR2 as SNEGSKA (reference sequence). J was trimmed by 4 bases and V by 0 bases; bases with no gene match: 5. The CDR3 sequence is CSARDLTSTETQYF. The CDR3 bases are TGCAGTGCTAGAGATCTGACTAGCACAGAGACCCAGTACTTC.

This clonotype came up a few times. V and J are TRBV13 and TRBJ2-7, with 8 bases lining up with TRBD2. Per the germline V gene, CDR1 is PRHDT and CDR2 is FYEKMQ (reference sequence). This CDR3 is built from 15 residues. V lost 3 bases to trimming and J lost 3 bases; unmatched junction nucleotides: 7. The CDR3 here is CASSLRSGGHYEQYF. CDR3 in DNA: TGTGCCAGCAGCTTGCGCTCGGGGGGGCACTACGAGCAGTACTTC. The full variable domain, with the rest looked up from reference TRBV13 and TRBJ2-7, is AAGVIQSPRHLIKEKRETATLKCYPIPRHDTVYWYQQGPGQDPQFLISFYEKMQSDKGSIPDRFSAQQFSDYHSELNMSSLELGDSALYFCASSLRSGGHYEQYFGPGTRLTVT.

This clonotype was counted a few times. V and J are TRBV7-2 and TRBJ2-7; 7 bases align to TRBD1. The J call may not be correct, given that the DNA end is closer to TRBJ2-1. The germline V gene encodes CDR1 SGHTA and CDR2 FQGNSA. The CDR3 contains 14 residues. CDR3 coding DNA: TGTGCCAGCAGCCCCCGACAGGGTGGCAATGAGCAGTTCTTC. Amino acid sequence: CASSPRQGGNEQFF.

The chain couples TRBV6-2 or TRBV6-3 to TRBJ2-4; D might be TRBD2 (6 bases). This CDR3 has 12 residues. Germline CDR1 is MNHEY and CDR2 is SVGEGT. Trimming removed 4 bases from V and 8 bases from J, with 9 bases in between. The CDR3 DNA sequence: TGTGCCAGCAGTTTCCGCGGGGACATTCAGTACTTC. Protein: CASSFRGDIQYF.

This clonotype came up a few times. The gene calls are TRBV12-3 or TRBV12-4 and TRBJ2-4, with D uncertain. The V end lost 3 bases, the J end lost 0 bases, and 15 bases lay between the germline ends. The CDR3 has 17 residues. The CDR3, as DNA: TGTGCCAGCAGTTTTGTCCCTGGGGTCAGAGCCAAAAACATTCAGTACTTC. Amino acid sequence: CASSFVPGVRAKNIQYF.

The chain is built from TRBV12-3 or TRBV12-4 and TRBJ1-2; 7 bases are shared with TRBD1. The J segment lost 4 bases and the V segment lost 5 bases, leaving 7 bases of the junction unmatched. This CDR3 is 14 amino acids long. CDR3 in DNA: TGTGCCAGCAGTCCAAACAGGGGTGGCTATGGCTACACCTTC. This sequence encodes CASSPNRGGYGYTF.

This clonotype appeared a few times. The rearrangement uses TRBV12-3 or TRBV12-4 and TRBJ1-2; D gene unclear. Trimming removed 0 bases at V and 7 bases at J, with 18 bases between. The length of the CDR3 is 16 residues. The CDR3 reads CASSLAAVRLAGGYTF. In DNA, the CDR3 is TGTGCCAGCAGTTTAGCGGCAGTCAGGCTCGCCGGTGGCTACACCTTC.

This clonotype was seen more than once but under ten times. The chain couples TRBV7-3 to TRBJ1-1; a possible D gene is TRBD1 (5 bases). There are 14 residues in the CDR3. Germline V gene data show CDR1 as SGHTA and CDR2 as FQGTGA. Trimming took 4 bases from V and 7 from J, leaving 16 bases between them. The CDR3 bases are TGTGCCAGCAGCTCCAAGGGGAGGGGTGATGAAGCTTTCTTT. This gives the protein CASSSKGRGDEAFF.

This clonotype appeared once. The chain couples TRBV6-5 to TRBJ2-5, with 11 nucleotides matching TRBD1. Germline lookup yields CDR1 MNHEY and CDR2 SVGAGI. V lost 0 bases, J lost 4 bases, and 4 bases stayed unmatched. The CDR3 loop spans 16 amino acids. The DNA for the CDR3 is TGTGCCAGCAGTTACTCCAGGACAGGGGGCTTAGAGACCCAGTACTTC. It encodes CASSYSRTGGLETQYF.

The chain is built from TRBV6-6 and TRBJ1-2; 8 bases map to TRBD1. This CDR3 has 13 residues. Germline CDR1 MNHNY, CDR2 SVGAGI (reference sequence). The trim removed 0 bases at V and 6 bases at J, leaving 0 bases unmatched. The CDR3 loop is CASSYSRGHGYTF. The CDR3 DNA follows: TGTGCCAGCAGTTACTCCAGGGGGCATGGCTACACCTTC.

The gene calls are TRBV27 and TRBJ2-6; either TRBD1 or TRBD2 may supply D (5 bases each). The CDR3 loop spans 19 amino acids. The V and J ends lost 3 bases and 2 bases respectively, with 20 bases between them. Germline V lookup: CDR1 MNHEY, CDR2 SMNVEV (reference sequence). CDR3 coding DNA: TGTGCCAGCAGTTTTAGCTCCTTGGGGGAATCGGCTGGGGCCAACGTCCTGACTTTC. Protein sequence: CASSFSSLGESAGANVLTF.